Below, 15 T cell receptor beta chains from the same sample are listed, as sequenced in a study of human T cells and chemical hapten exposure. Time point described: patch test 1, 2 weeks after DPC sensitization. Documented treatment: therapeutic diphenylcyclopropenone sensitization with weekly scalp DPC. TCRdb processed the RACE reads anew with MiXCR; each CDR3 protein has one entry. This table holds around 190,000 distinct CDR3 sequences, 20% to 25% found once. Sequenced material: whole blood, taken in connection with sensitization to the hapten diphenylcyclopropenone (DPC). Every receptor here comes from a woman aged 45 to 65 with alopecia areata. Some clones in this sample may be carry-over from other donors' samples.

This clonotype came up a few times. This chain connects TRBV6-1 to TRBJ1-1; D is possibly TRBD1 (5 bases). This CDR3 is built from 13 residues. CDR1 and CDR2 from the germline V gene are MNHNS and SASEGT. Trimming pared 3 bases from V and 4 bases from J, leaving 9 bases between. CDR3 residues: CASSDVRGTEAFF. The CDR3, as DNA: TGTGCCAGCAGTGATGTGAGGGGCACTGAAGCTTTCTTT.

The rearrangement links TRBV6-1 to TRBJ1-2; no clear D. The length of the CDR3 is 12 residues. V was trimmed by 2 bases and J by 4 bases, leaving 5 bases between them. Germline lookup yields CDR1 MNHNS and CDR2 SASEGT. CDR3 in DNA: TGTGCCAGCAGTGAATCGCTCTATGGCTACACCTTC. This sequence encodes CASSESLYGYTF.

V and J are TRBV20-1 and TRBJ1-6; TRBD1 might be the D (5 bases). The V gene lost 3 bases and the J gene lost 7 bases, with 13 bases spanning the gap. Germline-derived CDR1 and CDR2 are DFQATT and SNEGSKA (reference sequence). The CDR3 covers 14 residues. Here the CDR3 reads CSASPGTNNSPLHF. In nucleotides, the CDR3 is TGCAGTGCTAGTCCAGGGACGAACAATTCACCCCTCCACTTT.

This rearrangement joins TRBV7-2 to TRBJ2-3, with D possibly TRBD2 on 6 matching bases. CDR1 SGHTA and CDR2 FQGNSA come from the germline V gene. The V end lost 4 bases, the J end lost 4 bases, and 18 bases lay between the germline ends. CDR3 length equals 16 residues. CDR3 residues: CASSSQGGGVPDTQYF. The CDR3 coding sequence is TGTGCCAGCAGCTCCCAGGGAGGCGGCGTCCCAGATACGCAGTATTTT.

The sample holds a few counts of this clonotype. V is TRBV27 and J is TRBJ1-2; 9 bases fit TRBD1. This CDR3 is 14 amino acids long. Losses at the gene ends were 6 bases for V and 5 bases for J; bases not matched to a gene: 7. CDR1 is MNHEY and CDR2 is SMNVEV in the germline V gene (reference sequence). The CDR3 reads CASSPTGGGYGYTF. Written as DNA, the CDR3 is TGTGCCAGCAGCCCCACAGGGGGCGGATATGGCTACACCTTC.

This clonotype has only a few counts. The chain uses TRBV20-1 and TRBJ1-1, with D possibly being TRBD1 (5 bases). Per germline, CDR1 DFQATT and CDR2 SNEGSKA (reference sequence). Trimming cost V 1 base and J 7 bases, with 19 bases left between them. CDR3 size: 15 residues. In nucleotides, the CDR3 is TGCAGTGCTAGAGGGGGTTGGAGGGGCTCGGGTGAAGCTTTCTTT. This codes for CSARGGWRGSGEAFF.

The gene calls are TRBV29-1 and TRBJ1-1; 7 bases are a match to TRBD1. Germline V gene lookup returns CDR1 SQVTM and CDR2 ANQGSEA. This CDR3 spans 13 amino acids. The ends lost 6 bases at V and 1 base at J; junction bases unmatched: 5. CDR3 DNA sequence: TGCAGCGTCGAGACAGGGACGAACACTGAAGCTTTCTTT. Translated, it gives CSVETGTNTEAFF.

The V gene is TRBV6-1, the J gene TRBJ2-1; D perhaps matches TRBD1 (7 bases). Germline loops: CDR1 MNHNS, CDR2 SASEGT. CDR3 length: 13 residues. The V end lost 10 bases, the J end lost 3 bases, and 13 bases lay between the germline ends. The CDR3: CAIRGELYNEQFF. The CDR3, as DNA: TGTGCCATCAGGGGGGAACTCTACAATGAGCAGTTCTTC.

The chain links TRBV18 to TRBJ2-7, with D uncertain. In germline, CDR1 is KGHSH, CDR2 LQKENI. This CDR3 region has 15 residues. V was shortened by 6 bases and J by 5 bases, with 20 bases between the two germline ends. The CDR3 region is CASSAHPDTLDEQYF. DNA for the CDR3: TGTGCCAGCTCCGCCCACCCCGACACTCTGGACGAGCAGTACTTC.

This clonotype was observed a few times. V and J are TRBV5-1 and TRBJ2-7; 10 nucleotides match TRBD1. Losses at the gene ends were 3 bases for V and 6 bases for J; bases not matched to a gene: 9. Germline V gives CDR1 SGHRS, CDR2 YFSETQ. This CDR3 is 15 amino acids long. For the CDR3, the DNA is TGCGCCAGCAGCTCCGGGACAGGGGTCGTCCCCGAGCAGTACTTC. This codes for CASSSGTGVVPEQYF.

The rearrangement joins TRBV20-1 to TRBJ2-1, with TRBD2 matching 8 bases. Trimming at V came to 6 bases and at J to 0 bases, leaving 7 bases not matched to a gene. Germline CDR1 DFQATT, CDR2 SNEGSKA (reference sequence). The length of the CDR3 is 15 residues. DNA of the CDR3: TGCAGTGCAAGGGGACTAGGCAGCTCCTACAATGAGCAGTTCTTC. Translating it yields CSARGLGSSYNEQFF.

This clonotype was seen only a few times. The rearrangement uses TRBV29-1 and TRBJ2-4; 10 bases are a match to TRBD2. The germline V gene encodes CDR1 SQVTM and CDR2 ANQGSEA. This CDR3 is 14 amino acids long. With V trimmed by 6 bases and J by 1 base, 3 bases remained unmatched. The CDR3 here is CSVATSGAKNIQYF. In nucleotides, the CDR3 is TGCAGCGTGGCGACTAGCGGGGCCAAAAACATTCAGTACTTC.

The genes are TRBV6-2 or TRBV6-3 and TRBJ1-1, with 9 bases aligning to TRBD1. The CDR3 spans 14 residues. J gave up 7 bases and V 2 bases, and 5 bases lay outside the gene matches. Per germline, CDR1 MNHEY and CDR2 SVGEGT. CDR3 coding DNA: TGTGCCAGCAGTTACCGGGACAGGGACGGTGAAGCTTTCTTT. This gives the protein CASSYRDRDGEAFF.

V usage is TRBV7-9 and J usage is TRBJ2-6; D is perhaps TRBD1 (6 bases). Per the germline V gene, CDR1 is SEHNR and CDR2 is FQNEAQ (reference sequence). The V end was cut by 7 bases, the J end by 0 bases, with 10 bases between. This CDR3 spans 15 amino acids. The CDR3 nucleotides are TGTGCCAGCAACACAGGGAACTCTGGGGCCAACGTCCTGACTTTC. Translating gives CASNTGNSGANVLTF.

The chain recombines TRBV9 with TRBJ2-3; the match to TRBD2 covers 9 bases. CDR3 size: 18 residues. Unmatched junction bases numbered 15, after V lost 0 bases and J lost 7 bases. Germline CDR1 SGDLS, CDR2 YYNGEE. CDR3 region: CASSVGLAEAPIRYTQYF. The CDR3 DNA reads as TGTGCCAGCAGCGTAGGACTAGCGGAAGCACCGATCAGGTATACGCAGTATTTT.